This paragraph reports one T cell receptor (beta chain). Its cognate antigen is unknown. CDR1 MNHEY and CDR2 SMNVEV come from the germline V gene (reference sequence). The CDR3 loop spans 15 amino acids. For TCR beta, cDNA was produced by 5'RACE template switching with UMIs. Reprocessing the 5' RACE reads, TCRdb reports a single entry for every CDR3 protein and omits DNA. The sample has roughly 390,000 distinct CDR3 sequences; the top ten hold around 5.2%. This record belongs to a study of T cells expressing NK-cell markers. Whole-study context: It was sorted CD3+CD56+NKG2C+, CD3+CD56+NKG2C- and CD3+CD56-NKG2C+ T cells that supplied the TCR beta repertoires.

Study findings and constraints: There were four donors in whom these clonotypes also led the CD3+CD56-NKG2C+ fraction. Unclear, still, was the HCMV specificity of the expanded NKG2C+ T cell clones.

The chain recombines TRBV27 with TRBJ2-3; TCRdb's assignment of TRBD1 cannot be checked, as there is no DNA. The origin of this receptor is a man aged 18-69 years in good health. Sequencing input: blood T cells: a sorted CD56 or NKG2C T cell subset, CD4+ or CD8+ T cells, or bulk PBMC T cells (not recorded which). The chain's CDR3 is CASSKRDRRTDTQYF.